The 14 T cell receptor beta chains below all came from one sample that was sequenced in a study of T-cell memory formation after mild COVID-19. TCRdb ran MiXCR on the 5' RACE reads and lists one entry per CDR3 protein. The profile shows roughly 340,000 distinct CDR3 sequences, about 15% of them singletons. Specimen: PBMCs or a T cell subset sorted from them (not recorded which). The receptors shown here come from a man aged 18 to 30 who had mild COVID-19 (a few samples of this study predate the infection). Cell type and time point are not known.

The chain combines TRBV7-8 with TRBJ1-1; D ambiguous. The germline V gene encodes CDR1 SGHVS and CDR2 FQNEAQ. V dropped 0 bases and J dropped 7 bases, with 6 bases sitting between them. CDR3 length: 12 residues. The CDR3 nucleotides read TGTGCCAGCAGCTTAGCGACGGTTGAAGCTTTCTTT. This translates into CASSLATVEAFF.

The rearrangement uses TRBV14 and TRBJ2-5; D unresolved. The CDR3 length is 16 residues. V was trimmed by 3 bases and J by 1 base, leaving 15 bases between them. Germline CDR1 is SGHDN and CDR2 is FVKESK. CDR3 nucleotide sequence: TGTGCCAGCAGCCAGTACCCTCGGCGGCCCCAAGAGACCCAGTACTTC. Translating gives CASSQYPRRPQETQYF.

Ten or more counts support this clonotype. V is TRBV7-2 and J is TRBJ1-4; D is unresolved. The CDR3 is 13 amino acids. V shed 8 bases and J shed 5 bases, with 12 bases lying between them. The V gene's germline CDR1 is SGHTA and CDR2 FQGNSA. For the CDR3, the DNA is TGTGCCAGCCAAAGCCGCGGCAATGAAAAACTGTTTTTT. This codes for CASQSRGNEKLFF.

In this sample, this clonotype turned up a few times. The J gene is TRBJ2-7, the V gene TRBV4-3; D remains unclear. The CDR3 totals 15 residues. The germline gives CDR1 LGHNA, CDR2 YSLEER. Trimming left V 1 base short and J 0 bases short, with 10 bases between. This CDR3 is CASSQVLGSSYEQYF. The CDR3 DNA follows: TGCGCCAGCAGCCAAGTGCTGGGCAGCTCCTACGAGCAGTACTTC.

DNA for the CDR3: TGTGCCAGCTCACCCTTAGGACGGTCGGGACATTCACCCCTCCACTTT. It yields the protein CASSPLGRSGHSPLHF. The V gene is TRBV18, the J gene TRBJ1-6; TRBD1 is a possible D gene (5 bases). Germline CDR1 KGHSH, CDR2 LQKENI. The CDR3 loop spans 16 amino acids. V was pared by 3 bases and J by 8 bases, with 17 bases between.

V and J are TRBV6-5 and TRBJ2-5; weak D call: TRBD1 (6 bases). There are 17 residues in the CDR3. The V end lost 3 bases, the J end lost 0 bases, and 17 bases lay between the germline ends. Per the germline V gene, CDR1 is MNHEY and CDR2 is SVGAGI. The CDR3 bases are TGTGCCAGCAGTTATTCCTGGGGGCCGAACTACCAAGAGACCCAGTACTTC. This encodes CASSYSWGPNYQETQYF.

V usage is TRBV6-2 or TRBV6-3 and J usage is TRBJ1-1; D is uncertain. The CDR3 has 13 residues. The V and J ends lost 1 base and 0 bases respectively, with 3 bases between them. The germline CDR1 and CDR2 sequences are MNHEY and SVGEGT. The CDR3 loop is CASSYLLNTEAFF. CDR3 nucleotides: TGTGCCAGCAGTTACTTATTGAACACTGAAGCTTTCTTT.

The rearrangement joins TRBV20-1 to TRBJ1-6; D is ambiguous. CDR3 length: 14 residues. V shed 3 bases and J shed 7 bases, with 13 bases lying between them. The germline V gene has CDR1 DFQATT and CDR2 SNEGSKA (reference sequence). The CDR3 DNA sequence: TGCAGTGCTAGTTTGGGCCTGTCAAATTCACCCCTCCACTTT. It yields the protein CSASLGLSNSPLHF.

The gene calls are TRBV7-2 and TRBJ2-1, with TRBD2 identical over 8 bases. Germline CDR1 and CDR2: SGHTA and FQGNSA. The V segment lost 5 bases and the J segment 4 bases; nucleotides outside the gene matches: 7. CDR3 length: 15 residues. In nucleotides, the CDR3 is TGTGCCAGCAGCGCTGGACTAGCAGAATACAATGAGCAGTTCTTC. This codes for CASSAGLAEYNEQFF.

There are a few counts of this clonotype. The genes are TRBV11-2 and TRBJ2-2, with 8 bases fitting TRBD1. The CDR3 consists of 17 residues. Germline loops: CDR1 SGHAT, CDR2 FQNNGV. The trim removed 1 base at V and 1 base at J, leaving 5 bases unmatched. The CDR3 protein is CASSLGTGTGNTGELFF. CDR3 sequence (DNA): TGTGCCAGCAGCTTAGGAACCGGGACAGGGAACACCGGGGAGCTGTTTTTT.

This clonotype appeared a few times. CDR3 residues: CASRGRQGSGSSGNTIYF. For the CDR3, the DNA is TGTGCCAGCAGAGGTCGACAGGGTTCCGGGAGCTCTGGAAACACCATATATTTT. The chain links TRBV6-5 to TRBJ1-3; 7 bases agree with TRBD1. Germline V gene sequence: CDR1 MNHEY, CDR2 SVGAGI. The CDR3 covers 18 residues. V shed 6 bases and J 0 bases; nucleotides not matched to a gene: 14.

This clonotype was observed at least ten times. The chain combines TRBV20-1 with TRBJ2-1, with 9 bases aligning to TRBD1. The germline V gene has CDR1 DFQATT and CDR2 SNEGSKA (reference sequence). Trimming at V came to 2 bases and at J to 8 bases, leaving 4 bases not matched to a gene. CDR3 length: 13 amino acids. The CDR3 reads CSARSTGGDEQFF. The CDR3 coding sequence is TGCAGTGCTAGATCGACAGGGGGGGATGAGCAGTTCTTC.

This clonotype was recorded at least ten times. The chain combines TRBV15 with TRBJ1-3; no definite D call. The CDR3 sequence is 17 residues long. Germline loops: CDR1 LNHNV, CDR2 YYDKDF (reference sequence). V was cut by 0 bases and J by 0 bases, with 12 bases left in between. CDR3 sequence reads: CATSREMVSNSGNTIYF. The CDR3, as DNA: TGTGCCACCAGCAGAGAAATGGTATCTAACTCTGGAAACACCATATATTTT.

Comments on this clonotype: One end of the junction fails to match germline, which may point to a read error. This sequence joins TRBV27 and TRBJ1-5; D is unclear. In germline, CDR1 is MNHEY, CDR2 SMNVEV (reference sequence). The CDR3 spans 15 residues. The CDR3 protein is CASKPGGYSNQHQHF. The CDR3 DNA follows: TGTGCCAGCAAACCGGGAGGGTATAGCAATCAGCACCAGCATTTT.